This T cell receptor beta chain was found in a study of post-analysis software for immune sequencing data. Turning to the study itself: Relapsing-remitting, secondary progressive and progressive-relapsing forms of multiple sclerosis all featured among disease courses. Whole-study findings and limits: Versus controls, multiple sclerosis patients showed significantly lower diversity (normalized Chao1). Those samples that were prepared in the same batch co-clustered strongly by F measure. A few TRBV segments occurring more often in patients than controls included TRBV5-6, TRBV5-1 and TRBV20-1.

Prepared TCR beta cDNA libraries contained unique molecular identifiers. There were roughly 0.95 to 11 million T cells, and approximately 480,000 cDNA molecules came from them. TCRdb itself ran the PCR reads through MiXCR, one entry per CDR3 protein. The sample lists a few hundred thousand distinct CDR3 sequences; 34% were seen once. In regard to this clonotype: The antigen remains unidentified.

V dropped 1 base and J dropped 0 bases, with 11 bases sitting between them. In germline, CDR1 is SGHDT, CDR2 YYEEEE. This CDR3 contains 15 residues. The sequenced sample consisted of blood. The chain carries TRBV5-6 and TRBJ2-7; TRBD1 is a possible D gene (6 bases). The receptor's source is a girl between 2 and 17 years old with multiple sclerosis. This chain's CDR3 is CASSLPGASSYEQYF. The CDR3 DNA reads TGTGCCAGCAGCTTGCCAGGGGCGTCCTCCTACGAGCAGTACTTC.